What follows are 26 T cell receptor beta chains derived from one specimen sequenced in a study of shared clonotypes between healthy human individuals. The table came from immunoSEQ multiplex PCR; TCRdb's copy has only in-frame clones and leaves some out. The data hold approximately 350,000 clones, with about 96% observed a single time. The sequenced material came from memory CD8+ T cells sorted from blood. This sample's subset: CD45RO+ cells pooled with CCR7-negative TemRA cells. The receptors were gathered from a man aged 30 to 45 in good health.

The chain employs TRBV5-1 and TRBJ2-5; D is possibly TRBD1 or TRBD2 (5 bases each). Trimming took off 0 bases at V and 4 bases at J, with 13 bases between the two ends. This CDR3 has 15 amino acids. The V gene's germline CDR1 is SGHRS and CDR2 YFSETQ. The CDR3 here is CASSLESQGRETQYF. The DNA for the CDR3 is TGCGCCAGCAGCTTGGAGTCCCAGGGACGAGAGACCCAGTACTTC.

The chain links TRBV6-5 to TRBJ1-5; possible D gene TRBD1, 5 bases. Trimming shortened V by 0 bases and J by 9 bases, and 15 bases separated the two germline ends. Germline V gene lookup returns CDR1 MNHEY and CDR2 SVGAGI. CDR3 length: 15 residues. In nucleotides, the CDR3 is TGTGCCAGCAGTTACTCTGGGGCAGGGCCCTTGCCCCAGCATTTT. Translation: CASSYSGAGPLPQHF.

The rearrangement uses TRBV2 and TRBJ2-5; D unresolved. The germline V gene encodes CDR1 SNHLY and CDR2 FYNNEI. Trimming took 6 bases from V and 5 from J, leaving 13 bases between them. The CDR3 extends over 13 amino acids. The CDR3 loop is CASRAQNEETQYF. The CDR3 DNA reads TGTGCCAGCAGGGCCCAAAATGAGGAGACCCAGTACTTC.

The chain's CDR3 is CAWSSRRNTIYF. CDR3 DNA sequence: TGTGCCTGGAGTAGTAGGAGAAACACCATATATTTT. The V call is TRBV30, the J call TRBJ1-3, with no clear D. Germline assignment: CDR1 GTSNPN and CDR2 SVGIG (reference sequence). This CDR3 spans 12 amino acids. Trimming cost V 2 bases and J 5 bases, with 7 bases left between them.

The chain carries TRBV7-8 and TRBJ2-5; 11 bases agree with TRBD2. V shed 5 bases and J 3 bases; nucleotides not matched to a gene: 8. In germline, CDR1 is SGHVS, CDR2 FQNEAQ. This CDR3 is 16 amino acids long. The CDR3 DNA sequence: TGTGCCAGCAGCCAGACCCGACTAGCGGGGAAAGAGACCCAGTACTTC. Translated, it gives CASSQTRLAGKETQYF.

This chain connects TRBV4-1 to TRBJ2-1; D is unclear. CDR1 and CDR2 (germline): MGHRA, YSYEKL. There are 16 residues in the CDR3. Deletions cut 3 bases from V and 1 base from J, with 13 bases between. CDR3 amino acids: CASSHPRSFSYNEQFF. CDR3 in DNA: TGCGCCAGCAGCCACCCGCGGTCCTTTTCCTACAATGAGCAGTTCTTC.

The V call is TRBV5-4, the J call TRBJ2-1; 7 nucleotides agree with TRBD2. This CDR3 contains 15 residues. V trimming: 1 base; J trimming: 5 bases; junction bases outside the gene matches: 6. In germline, CDR1 is SGHNT, CDR2 YYREEE (reference sequence). The CDR3 loop is CASSLNLAGNNEQFF. The CDR3 DNA sequence: TGTGCCAGCAGCTTGAATTTAGCGGGCAACAATGAGCAGTTCTTC.

The genes are TRBV6-1 and TRBJ2-1; no reliable D call. Germline loops: CDR1 MNHNS, CDR2 SASEGT. Deletions cut 6 bases from V and 5 bases from J, with 11 bases between. This CDR3 has 13 amino acids. CDR3 in amino acids: CASSWKGNNEQFF. The CDR3, as DNA: TGTGCCAGCAGCTGGAAAGGAAACAATGAGCAGTTCTTC.

The rearrangement joins TRBV5-1 to TRBJ2-7; TRBD1 matches 7 bases. Germline CDR1 reads SGHRS; CDR2 reads YFSETQ. The V and J ends lost 4 bases and 4 bases, in that order; junction bases with no gene match: 2. The CDR3 contains 12 residues. CDR3 loop: CASSVTGYEQYF. The CDR3 region has the DNA TGCGCCAGCAGCGTGACAGGGTACGAGCAGTACTTC.

This chain's CDR3 is CASSGNWGSYEQYF. DNA for the CDR3: TGTGCCAGTAGCGGGAATTGGGGTTCCTACGAGCAGTACTTC. The V and J genes are TRBV19 and TRBJ2-7, with D possibly being TRBD2 (5 bases). CDR3 length: 14 residues. V lost 6 bases and J lost 1, with 13 bases in between. Germline assignment: CDR1 LNHDA and CDR2 SQIVND (reference sequence).

The chain carries TRBV4-1 and TRBJ1-5; maybe TRBD1 (5 bases). Trimming cost V 4 bases and J 5 bases, with 12 bases left between them. The CDR3 totals 14 residues. CDR1 is MGHRA and CDR2 is YSYEKL in the germline V gene. As DNA, the CDR3 is TGCGCCAGCAGCCCTGGGGGGGTACATCAGCCCCAGCATTTT. This gives the protein CASSPGGVHQPQHF.

This chain links TRBV30 with TRBJ2-7; possibly TRBD2 for D (6 bases). Per germline, CDR1 GTSNPN and CDR2 SVGIG (reference sequence). The CDR3 runs 13 residues. Trimming removed 0 bases at V and 2 bases at J, with 8 bases between. CDR3: CAWSVPGAYEQYF. The CDR3 DNA reads as TGTGCCTGGAGTGTACCGGGAGCCTACGAGCAGTACTTC.

The genes are TRBV18 and TRBJ2-2; D gene unclear. The length of the CDR3 is 15 residues. Germline CDR1 and CDR2: KGHSH and LQKENI. The germline V and J ends were trimmed by 3 bases and 2 bases, with 10 bases remaining between them. For the CDR3, the DNA is TGTGCCAGCTCACCTGTGGGCCAAAACACCGGGGAGCTGTTTTTT. Translating gives CASSPVGQNTGELFF. Full variable domain (missing parts from reference TRBV18 and TRBJ2-2): NAGVMQNPRHLVRRRGQEARLRCSPMKGHSHVYWYRQLPEEGLKFMVYLQKENIIDESGMPKERFSAEFPKEGPSILRIQQVVRGDSAAYFCASSPVGQNTGELFFGEGSRLTVL.

This chain links TRBV6-1 with TRBJ1-5, with TRBD1 matching 9 bases. CDR1 is MNHNS and CDR2 is SASEGT in the germline V gene. The V gene end was trimmed by 2 bases and the J gene end by 6 bases; junction bases not matched to a gene: 5. CDR3 length: 15 amino acids. The chain's CDR3 is CASSEMGQGGQPQHF. The CDR3 DNA follows: TGTGCCAGCAGTGAAATGGGACAGGGAGGTCAGCCCCAGCATTTT.

The V gene is TRBV5-6, the J gene TRBJ1-1, with 7 bases aligning to TRBD1. Germline trimming cut 3 bases from V and 6 bases from J; bases unmatched to any gene: 11. The CDR3 extends over 15 amino acids. From germline, CDR1 is SGHDT and CDR2 YYEEEE. CDR3 DNA sequence: TGTGCCAGCAGCTCTGATTCCGGGACAGTCCCTGAAGCTTTCTTT. It is translated as CASSSDSGTVPEAFF.

V usage is TRBV19 and J usage is TRBJ2-1; 15 bases agree with TRBD2. Germline V lookup: CDR1 LNHDA, CDR2 SQIVND (reference sequence). The V segment lost 2 bases and the J segment 14 bases; nucleotides outside the gene matches: 19. The CDR3 totals 19 residues. In nucleotides, the CDR3 is TGTGCCAGTAGTATAATCCCCGTTGGACTAGCGGGAGGGCTTGGGCCTAAGTTCTTC. Its translation is CASSIIPVGLAGGLGPKFF.

The table lists this clone with a count of one. The chain carries TRBV5-1 and TRBJ2-7, with 12 nucleotides matching TRBD2. This CDR3 contains 16 residues. CDR1 and CDR2 from the germline V gene are SGHRS and YFSETQ. V dropped 3 bases and J dropped 6; count of bases not matched to a gene: 10. The CDR3: CASSWTSGNFSPEQYF. CDR3 nucleotides: TGCGCCAGCAGCTGGACTAGCGGGAATTTTAGTCCCGAGCAGTACTTC.

This rearrangement joins TRBV5-1 to TRBJ2-3; D is ambiguous. CDR3 length: 15 amino acids. Germline V CDR1 and CDR2: SGHRS, YFSETQ. V lost 4 bases to trimming and J lost 6 bases, with 18 bases between them. CDR3 residues: CASSISGPGPDTQYF. The CDR3 DNA reads TGCGCCAGCAGCATCTCCGGACCAGGACCGGATACGCAGTATTTT.

The chain has TRBV15 and TRBJ2-7; D is perhaps TRBD2 (6 bases). Deletions cut 9 bases from V and 2 bases from J, with 17 bases between. This CDR3 has 14 residues. Germline V gives CDR1 LNHNV, CDR2 YYDKDF (reference sequence). CDR3 in amino acids: CATGSGTGAYEQYF. In nucleotides, the CDR3 is TGTGCCACTGGATCCGGGACTGGGGCCTACGAGCAGTACTTC.

V usage is TRBV18 and J usage is TRBJ2-1; TRBD2 might be the D (5 bases). Trimming took 7 bases from V and 8 from J, leaving 15 bases between them. The CDR3 is made up of 13 amino acids. From germline, CDR1 is KGHSH and CDR2 LQKENI. CDR3 in amino acids: CASWTLGPYEQFF. The DNA of the CDR3 is TGTGCCAGCTGGACTCTAGGTCCCTATGAGCAGTTCTTC.

The chain employs TRBV2 and TRBJ2-3; TRBD1 matches at 8 bases. Germline CDR1 is SNHLY and CDR2 is FYNNEI. The CDR3 spans 18 residues. V dropped 5 bases and J dropped 2; count of bases not matched to a gene: 15. The DNA of the CDR3 is TGTGCCAGCAGTTCAAGAAGGACAGGGTCGGGAGCCACAGATACGCAGTATTTT. Protein sequence: CASSSRRTGSGATDTQYF.

A remark on this clone: Other nucleotide sequences from this sample produce the same CDR3. The V and J genes are TRBV5-1 and TRBJ1-2; TRBD1 might be the D (6 bases). The V gene lost 4 bases and the J gene lost 2 bases, with 12 bases spanning the gap. CDR3 length: 14 amino acids. Germline lookup yields CDR1 SGHRS and CDR2 YFSETQ. The CDR3 is CASSPSTGNYGYTF. Written as DNA, the CDR3 is TGCGCCAGCAGCCCCTCGACAGGAAACTATGGCTACACCTTC.

V usage is TRBV28 and J usage is TRBJ2-7; perhaps TRBD2 as D (6 bases). The CDR3 runs to 14 residues. V lost 8 bases and J lost 5, with 19 bases in between. CDR1 MDHEN and CDR2 SYDVKM come from the germline V gene. CDR3 nucleotide sequence: TGTGCCAGCCGGGGGTCAGGGATAGGCCACGAGCAGTACTTC. Amino acids: CASRGSGIGHEQYF.

The chain employs TRBV4-2 and TRBJ2-1, with D perhaps TRBD1 or TRBD2 (5 bases each). Germline CDR1 is LGHNA and CDR2 is YNFKEQ. Trimming stripped 1 base from V and 0 bases from J, with 7 bases between. CDR3 length: 15 amino acids. CDR3 loop: CASSQGGTSYNEQFF. The CDR3 nucleotides are TGTGCCAGCAGCCAAGGGGGGACCTCCTACAATGAGCAGTTCTTC.

The CDR3: CASSLNPLGSGELFF. In nucleotides, the CDR3 is TGTGCCAGCAGCTTAAATCCTCTGGGTTCCGGGGAGCTGTTTTTT. This chain uses TRBV7-8 with TRBJ2-2, with D unclear. The V end was cut by 2 bases, the J end by 6 bases, with 13 bases between. The CDR3 spans 15 residues. The germline CDR1 and CDR2 sequences are SGHVS and FQNEAQ.

The chain employs TRBV18 and TRBJ2-1; 7 positions match TRBD2. This CDR3 is built from 14 residues. Germline V lookup: CDR1 KGHSH, CDR2 LQKENI. V lost 4 bases, J lost 1 base, and 1 base stayed unmatched. As DNA, the CDR3 is TGTGCCAGCTCACGGACTAGATCCTACAATGAGCAGTTCTTC. Its protein product is CASSRTRSYNEQFF. The full variable domain, its missing parts supplied by reference TRBV18 and TRBJ2-1, is NAGVMQNPRHLVRRRGQEARLRCSPMKGHSHVYWYRQLPEEGLKFMVYLQKENIIDESGMPKERFSAEFPKEGPSILRIQQVVRGDSAAYFCASSRTRSYNEQFFGPGTRLTVL.